Only a few counts were recorded for the clone carrying this TCR beta chain. Its cognate antigen is unknown. Germline V CDR1 and CDR2: KGHSH, LQKENI. This CDR3 is 15 amino acids long. The V end lost 0 bases, the J end lost 6 bases, and 15 bases lay between the germline ends. Using its own MiXCR run on the 5' RACE reads, TCRdb lists one record per CDR3 protein. The table records 250,000 to 400,000 distinct CDR3 sequences, 11% of them present only once. The data originate from a study of CD8 T cells in ankylosing spondylitis. Study results and caveats: A motif in TCR beta, a set of eight highly homologous variants, appeared characteristic of ankylosing spondylitis blood.

The sample was blood, either unsorted or a sorted T cell fraction (not recorded which). J is TRBJ2-7 and V is TRBV18; maybe TRBD2 (7 bases). This sequence was found in a female donor with ankylosing spondylitis or in good health (not recorded which). The CDR3 region has the DNA TGTGCCAGCTCACCACCAACGGGGGGCTTTTTCGAGCAGTACTTC. This translates into CASSPPTGGFFEQYF.